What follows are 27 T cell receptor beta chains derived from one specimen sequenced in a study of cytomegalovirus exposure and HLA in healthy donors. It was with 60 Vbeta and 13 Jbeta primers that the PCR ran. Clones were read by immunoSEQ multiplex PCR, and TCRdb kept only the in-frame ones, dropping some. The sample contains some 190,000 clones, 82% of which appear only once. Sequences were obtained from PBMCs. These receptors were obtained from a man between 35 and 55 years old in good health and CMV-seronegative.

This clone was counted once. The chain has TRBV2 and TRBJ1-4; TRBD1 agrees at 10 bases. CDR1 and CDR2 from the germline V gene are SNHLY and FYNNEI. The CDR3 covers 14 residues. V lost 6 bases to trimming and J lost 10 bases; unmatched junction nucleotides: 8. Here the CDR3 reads CASREDRGVRKLFF. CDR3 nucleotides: TGTGCCAGCAGGGAGGACAGGGGGGTGAGAAAACTGTTTTTT.

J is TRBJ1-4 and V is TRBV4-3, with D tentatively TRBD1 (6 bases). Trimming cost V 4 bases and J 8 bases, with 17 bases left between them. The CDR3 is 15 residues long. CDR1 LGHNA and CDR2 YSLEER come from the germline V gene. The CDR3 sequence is CASSPNRVINEKLFF. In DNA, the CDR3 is TGCGCCAGCAGCCCGAACAGGGTTATTAACGAAAAACTGTTTTTT.

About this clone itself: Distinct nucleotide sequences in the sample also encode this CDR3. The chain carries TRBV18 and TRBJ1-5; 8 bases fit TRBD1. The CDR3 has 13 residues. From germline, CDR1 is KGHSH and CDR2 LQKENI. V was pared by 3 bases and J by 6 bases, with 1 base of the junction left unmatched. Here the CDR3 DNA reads TGTGCCAGCTCACCGACAGGGGCTCAGCCCCAGCATTTT. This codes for CASSPTGAQPQHF.

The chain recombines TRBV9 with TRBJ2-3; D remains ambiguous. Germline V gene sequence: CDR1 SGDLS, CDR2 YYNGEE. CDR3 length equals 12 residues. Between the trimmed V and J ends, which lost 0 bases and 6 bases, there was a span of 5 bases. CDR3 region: CASSVVLDTQYF. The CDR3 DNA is TGTGCCAGCAGCGTAGTCCTCGATACGCAGTATTTT.

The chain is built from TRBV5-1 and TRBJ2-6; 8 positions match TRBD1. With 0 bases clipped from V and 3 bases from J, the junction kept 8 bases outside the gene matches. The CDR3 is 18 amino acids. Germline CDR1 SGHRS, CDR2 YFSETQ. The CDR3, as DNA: TGCGCCAGCAGCTTGGCGCCGCAGGGGGCGGGTGGGGCCAACGTCCTGACTTTC. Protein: CASSLAPQGAGGANVLTF.

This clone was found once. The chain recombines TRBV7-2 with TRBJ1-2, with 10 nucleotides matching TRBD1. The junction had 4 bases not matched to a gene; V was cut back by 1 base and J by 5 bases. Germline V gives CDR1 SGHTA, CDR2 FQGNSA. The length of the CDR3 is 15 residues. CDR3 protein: CASSLGPGQGYGYTF. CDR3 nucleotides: TGTGCCAGCAGCTTAGGTCCGGGACAGGGGTATGGCTACACCTTC.

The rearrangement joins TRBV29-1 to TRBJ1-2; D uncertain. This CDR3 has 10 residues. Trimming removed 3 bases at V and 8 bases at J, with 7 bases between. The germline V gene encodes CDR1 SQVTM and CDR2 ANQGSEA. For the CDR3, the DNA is TGCAGCGTTGATAACCGGGGCTACACCTTC. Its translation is CSVDNRGYTF.

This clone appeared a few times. The CDR3 here is CASSLATGISPLHF. DNA of the CDR3: TGTGCCAGCAGCTTAGCTACAGGGATATCACCCCTCCACTTT. The chain carries TRBV7-2 and TRBJ1-6; D is possibly TRBD1 (6 bases). Germline values: CDR1 SGHTA, CDR2 FQGNSA. Trimming removed 0 bases from V and 10 bases from J, with 10 bases in between. The CDR3 extends over 14 amino acids.

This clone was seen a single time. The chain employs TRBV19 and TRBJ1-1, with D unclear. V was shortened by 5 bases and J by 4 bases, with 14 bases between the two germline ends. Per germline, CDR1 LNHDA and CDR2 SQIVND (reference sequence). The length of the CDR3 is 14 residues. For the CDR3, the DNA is TGTGCCAGTAGTTCCCGTTCCGGGTCCACTGAAGCTTTCTTT. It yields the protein CASSSRSGSTEAFF.

DNA of the CDR3: TGTGCCAGCAGTTCAATCGGGACTAGCGGCTACAATGAGCAGTTCTTC. Translating gives CASSSIGTSGYNEQFF. The chain recombines TRBV27 with TRBJ2-1; 11 bases map to TRBD2. The germline gives CDR1 MNHEY, CDR2 SMNVEV (reference sequence). This CDR3 comprises 16 residues. After removal of 4 bases from V and 3 bases from J, the junction contained 5 bases not matched to a gene.

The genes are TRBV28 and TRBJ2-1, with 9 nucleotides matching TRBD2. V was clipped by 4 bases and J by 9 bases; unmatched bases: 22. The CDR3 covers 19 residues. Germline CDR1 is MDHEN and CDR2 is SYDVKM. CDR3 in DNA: TGTGCCAGCAGTTCCTCAGGGGCGGGAGGGGGGGAACGGTGGGGTGAGCAGTTCTTC. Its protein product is CASSSSGAGGGERWGEQFF. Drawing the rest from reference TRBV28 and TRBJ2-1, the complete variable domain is DVKVTQSSRYLVKRTGEKVFLECVQDMDHENMFWYRQDPGLGLRLIYFSYDVKMKEKGDIPEGYSVSREKKERFSLILESASTNQTSMYLCASSSSGAGGGERWGEQFFGPGTRLTVL.

The CDR3 here is CAWEPGHAGNTIYF. DNA for the CDR3: TGTGCCTGGGAGCCGGGACATGCTGGAAACACCATATATTTT. The rearrangement joins TRBV30 to TRBJ1-3; the D gene is possibly TRBD1 (6 bases). Looked up from germline, CDR1 is GTSNPN and CDR2 is SVGIG (reference sequence). This CDR3 comprises 14 residues. Trimming cost V 5 bases and J 2 bases, with 13 bases left between them. Full variable domain (missing parts from reference TRBV30 and TRBJ1-3): SQTIHQWPATLVQPVGSPLSLECTVEGTSNPNLYWYRQAAGRGLQLLFYSVGIGQISSEVPQNLSASRPQDRQFILSSKKLLLSDSGFYLCAWEPGHAGNTIYFGEGSWLTVV.

The CDR3 sequence: CASSFVAGIEGEQFF. The CDR3 DNA reads TGTGCCAGCAGTTTTGTAGCGGGAATCGAGGGTGAGCAGTTCTTC. The gene calls are TRBV28 and TRBJ2-1, with 8 bases lining up with TRBD2. With V trimmed by 3 bases and J by 9 bases, 10 bases remained unmatched. Looked up from germline, CDR1 is MDHEN and CDR2 is SYDVKM. This CDR3 region has 15 residues.

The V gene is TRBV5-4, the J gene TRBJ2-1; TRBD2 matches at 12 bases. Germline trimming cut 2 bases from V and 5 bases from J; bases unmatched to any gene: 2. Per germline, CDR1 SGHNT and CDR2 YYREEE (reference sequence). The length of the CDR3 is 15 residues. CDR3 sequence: CASSFGLAGNNEQFF. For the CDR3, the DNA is TGTGCCAGCAGCTTTGGACTAGCGGGAAACAATGAGCAGTTCTTC.

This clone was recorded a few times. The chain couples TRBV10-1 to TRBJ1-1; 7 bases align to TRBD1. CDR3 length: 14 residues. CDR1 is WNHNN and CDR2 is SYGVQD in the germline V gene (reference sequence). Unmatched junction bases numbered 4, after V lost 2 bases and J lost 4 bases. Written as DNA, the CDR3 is TGCGCCAGCAGTGAGGCAGGGGGAATCACTGAAGCTTTCTTT. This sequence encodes CASSEAGGITEAFF.

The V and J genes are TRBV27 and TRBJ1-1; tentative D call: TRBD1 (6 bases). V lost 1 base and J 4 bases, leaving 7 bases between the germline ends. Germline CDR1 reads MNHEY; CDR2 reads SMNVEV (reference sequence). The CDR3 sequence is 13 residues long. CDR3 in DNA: TGTGCCAGCAGTTTATTAGGGGGCACTGAAGCTTTCTTT. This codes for CASSLLGGTEAFF.

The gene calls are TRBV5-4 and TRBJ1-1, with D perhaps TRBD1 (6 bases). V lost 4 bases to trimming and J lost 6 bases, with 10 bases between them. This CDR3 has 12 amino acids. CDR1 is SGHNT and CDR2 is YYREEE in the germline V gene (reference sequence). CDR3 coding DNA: TGTGCCAGCAGCCAACAGGGCGCTGAAGCTTTCTTT. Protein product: CASSQQGAEAFF.

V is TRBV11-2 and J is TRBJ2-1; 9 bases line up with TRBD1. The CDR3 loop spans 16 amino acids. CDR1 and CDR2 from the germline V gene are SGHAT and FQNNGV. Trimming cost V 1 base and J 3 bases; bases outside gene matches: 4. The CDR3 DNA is TGTGCCAGCAGCTTAGTTGGGGGACAGGGCTACAATGAGCAGTTCTTC. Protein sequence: CASSLVGGQGYNEQFF. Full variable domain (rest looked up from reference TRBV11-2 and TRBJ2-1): EAGVAQSPRYKIIEKRQSVAFWCNPISGHATLYWYQQILGQGPKLLIQFQNNGVVDDSQLPKDRFSAERLKGVDSTLKIQPAKLEDSAVYLCASSLVGGQGYNEQFFGPGTRLTVL.

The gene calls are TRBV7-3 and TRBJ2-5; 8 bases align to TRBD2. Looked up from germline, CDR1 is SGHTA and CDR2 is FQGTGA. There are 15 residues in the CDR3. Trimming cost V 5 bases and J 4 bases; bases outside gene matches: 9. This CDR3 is CASSRTGGAAETQYF. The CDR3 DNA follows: TGTGCCAGCAGCCGGACGGGGGGGGCCGCAGAGACCCAGTACTTC.

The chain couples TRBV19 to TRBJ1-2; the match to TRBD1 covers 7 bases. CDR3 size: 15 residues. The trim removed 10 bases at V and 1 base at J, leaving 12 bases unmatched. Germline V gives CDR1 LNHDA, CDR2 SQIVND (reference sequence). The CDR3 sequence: CAKRRDRHINYGYTF. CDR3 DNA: TGTGCCAAACGCCGGGACAGACATATTAACTATGGCTACACCTTC. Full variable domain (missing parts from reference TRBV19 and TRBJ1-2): DGGITQSPKYLFRKEGQNVTLSCEQNLNHDAMYWYRQDPGQGLRLIYYSQIVNDFQKGDIAEGYSVSREKKESFPLTVTSAQKNPTAFYLCAKRRDRHINYGYTFGSGTRLTVV.

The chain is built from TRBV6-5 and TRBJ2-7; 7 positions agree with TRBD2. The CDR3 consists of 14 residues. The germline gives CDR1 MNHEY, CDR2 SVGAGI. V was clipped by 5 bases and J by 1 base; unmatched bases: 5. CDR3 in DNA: TGTGCCAGCAGTCCTAACGGGGGGTCCTACGAGCAGTACTTC. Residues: CASSPNGGSYEQYF.

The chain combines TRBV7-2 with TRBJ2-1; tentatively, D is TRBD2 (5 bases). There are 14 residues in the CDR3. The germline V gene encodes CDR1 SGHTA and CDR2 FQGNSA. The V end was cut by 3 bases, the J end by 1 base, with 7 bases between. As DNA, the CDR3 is TGTGCCAGCAGCTTTACGGGATCCTACAATGAGCAGTTCTTC. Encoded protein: CASSFTGSYNEQFF.

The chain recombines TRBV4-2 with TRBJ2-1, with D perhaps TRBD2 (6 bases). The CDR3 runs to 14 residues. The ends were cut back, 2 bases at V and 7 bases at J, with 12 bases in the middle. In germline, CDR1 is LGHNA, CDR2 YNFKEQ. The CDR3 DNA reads TGTGCCAGCAGCCAACGGGGGAGTGGGAATGAGCAGTTCTTC. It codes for CASSQRGSGNEQFF.

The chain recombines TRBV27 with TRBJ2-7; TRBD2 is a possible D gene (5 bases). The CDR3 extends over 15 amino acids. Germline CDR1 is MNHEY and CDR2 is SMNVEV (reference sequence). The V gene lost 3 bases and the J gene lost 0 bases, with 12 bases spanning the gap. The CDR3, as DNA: TGTGCCAGCAGTTTCGCGAGCGGAAGCTCCTACGAGCAGTACTTC. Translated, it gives CASSFASGSSYEQYF.

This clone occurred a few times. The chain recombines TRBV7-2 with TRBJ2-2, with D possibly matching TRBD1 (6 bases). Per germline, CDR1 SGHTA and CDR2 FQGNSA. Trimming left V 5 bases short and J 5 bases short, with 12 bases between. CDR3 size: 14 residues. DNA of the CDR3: TGTGCCAGCAGCCAGCAGGGGCGGACCGGGGAGCTGTTTTTT. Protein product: CASSQQGRTGELFF.

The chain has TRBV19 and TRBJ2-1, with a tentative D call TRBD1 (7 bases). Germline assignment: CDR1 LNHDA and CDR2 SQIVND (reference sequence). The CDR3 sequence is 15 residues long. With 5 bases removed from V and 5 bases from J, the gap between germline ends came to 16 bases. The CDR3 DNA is TGTGCCAGTAGTGCCCAGGGGGGTCGTGACAATGAGCAGTTCTTC. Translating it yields CASSAQGGRDNEQFF. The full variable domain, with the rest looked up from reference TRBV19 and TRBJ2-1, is DGGITQSPKYLFRKEGQNVTLSCEQNLNHDAMYWYRQDPGQGLRLIYYSQIVNDFQKGDIAEGYSVSREKKESFPLTVTSAQKNPTAFYLCASSAQGGRDNEQFFGPGTRLTVL.

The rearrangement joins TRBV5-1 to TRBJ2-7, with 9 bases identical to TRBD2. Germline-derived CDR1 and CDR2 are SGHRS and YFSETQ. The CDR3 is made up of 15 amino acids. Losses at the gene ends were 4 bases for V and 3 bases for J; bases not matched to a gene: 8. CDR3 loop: CASSPDASGVYEQYF. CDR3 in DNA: TGCGCCAGCAGCCCCGATGCTAGCGGGGTCTACGAGCAGTACTTC.